A single sample is the source of the 15 T cell receptor beta chains below, sequenced in a study of PD-L1 blockade in urothelial cancer. Time point of the sample: peripheral blood 6 weeks after treatment start. This table comes from immunoSEQ multiplex PCR, and its TCRdb copy is limited to in-frame clones, with some not included. The sample has about 29,000 clones, less than 90% seen once. Sample: PBMCs, taken around atezolizumab (anti-PD-L1) treatment. The receptors come from a man in his 70s with urothelial cancer.

J is TRBJ2-1 and V is TRBV5-8, with D possibly TRBD2 on 6 matching bases. The CDR3 contains 16 residues. Trimming cost V 3 bases and J 1 base, with 14 bases left between them. Per germline, CDR1 SGHTS and CDR2 YDEGEE. CDR3 nucleotide sequence: TGTGCCAGCAGCTCCTCCTCGGCGGGGTCCTACAATGAGCAGTTCTTC. It translates to CASSSSSAGSYNEQFF. Using reference TRBV5-8 and TRBJ2-1 for the parts outside the CDR3, the full variable domain is EAGVTQSPTHLIKTRGQQATLRCSPISGHTSVYWYQQALGLGLQFLLWYDEGEERNRGNFPPRFSGRQFPNYSSELNVNALELEDSALYLCASSSSSAGSYNEQFFGPGTRLTVL.

The rearrangement joins TRBV6-6 to TRBJ1-5; no reliable D call. The V gene's germline CDR1 is MNHNY and CDR2 SVGAGI (reference sequence). The V gene lost 11 bases and the J gene lost 11 bases, with 10 bases spanning the gap. The CDR3 is 9 amino acids. CDR3 DNA: TGTGCCCGCATTCCGGCCCAGCATTTT. Protein: CARIPAQHF.

The V gene is TRBV10-3, the J gene TRBJ2-5, with D perhaps TRBD1 (5 bases). V was cut by 0 bases and J by 7 bases, with 9 bases left in between. Per the germline V gene, CDR1 is ENHRY and CDR2 is SYGVKD. The CDR3 is 13 residues long. CDR3 sequence (DNA): TGTGCCATCAGTGAGTCCCAGCAGGGGACCCAGTACTTC. It encodes CAISESQQGTQYF.

Only one count was recorded for this clone. This sequence joins TRBV5-1 and TRBJ2-1; TRBD2 matches at 10 bases. Looked up from germline, CDR1 is SGHRS and CDR2 is YFSETQ. The CDR3 runs to 15 residues. The V and J ends lost 5 bases and 0 bases, in that order; junction bases with no gene match: 2. CDR3 protein: CASRPSGGSYNEQFF. DNA of the CDR3: TGCGCCAGCAGACCTAGCGGGGGCTCCTACAATGAGCAGTTCTTC.

This rearrangement joins TRBV4-2 to TRBJ1-5; D perhaps matches TRBD1 (5 bases). The CDR3 has 16 residues. Germline V gene lookup returns CDR1 LGHNA and CDR2 YNFKEQ. V was trimmed by 1 base and J by 4 bases, leaving 14 bases between them. The CDR3 DNA reads TGTGCCAGCAGCCAAGGGGGACTAGTTCTTAATCAGCCCCAGCATTTT. Protein: CASSQGGLVLNQPQHF.

This chain joins TRBV5-1 and TRBJ2-2; D unresolved. The CDR3 is 15 residues long. V was trimmed by 4 bases and J by 6 bases, leaving 16 bases between them. Germline values: CDR1 SGHRS, CDR2 YFSETQ. This CDR3 is CASSPGNLQAGELFF. The CDR3 DNA is TGCGCCAGCAGCCCCGGAAATCTTCAGGCCGGGGAGCTGTTTTTT.

The CDR3: CASSSGDRSNYGYTF. CDR3 in DNA: TGCGCCAGCAGCTCGGGGGACAGATCAAACTATGGCTACACCTTC. V gene TRBV5-1 combines with J gene TRBJ1-2, with 7 bases matching TRBD1. Germline trimming cut 3 bases from V and 2 bases from J; bases unmatched to any gene: 7. There are 15 residues in the CDR3. Germline CDR1 SGHRS, CDR2 YFSETQ.

With regard to this clone: In the same sample, other DNA sequences code for this CDR3. This CDR3 reads CAGGTSGSPFSKQYF. The CDR3 region has the DNA TGTGCCGGCGGGACTAGCGGGAGCCCCTTCTCGAAGCAGTACTTC. J is TRBJ2-7 and V is TRBV2; 14 bases are a match to TRBD2. Germline CDR1 and CDR2: SNHLY and FYNNEI. With V trimmed by 11 bases and J by 8 bases, 14 bases remained unmatched. The CDR3 runs to 15 residues. The variable domain in full, completed from reference TRBV2 and TRBJ2-7, reads EPEVTQTPSHQVTQMGQEVILRCVPISNHLYFYWYRQILGQKVEFLVSFYNNEISEKSEIFDDQFSVERPDGSNFTLKIRSTKLEDSAMYFCAGGTSGSPFSKQYFGPGTRLTVT.

J is TRBJ2-1 and V is TRBV7-2; D possibly corresponds to TRBD2 (6 bases). This CDR3 comprises 16 residues. V was shortened by 5 bases and J by 1 base, with 15 bases between the two germline ends. Per germline, CDR1 SGHTA and CDR2 FQGNSA. In nucleotides, the CDR3 is TGTGCCAGCAGCCTGGCGGGGACTCCTTCCTACAATGAGCAGTTCTTC. Protein: CASSLAGTPSYNEQFF. The complete variable domain, with remaining parts taken from reference TRBV7-2 and TRBJ2-1, reads GAGVSQSPSNKVTEKGKDVELRCDPISGHTALYWYRQSLGQGLEFLIYFQGNSAPDKSGLPSDRFSAERTGGSVSTLTIQRTQQEDSAVYLCASSLAGTPSYNEQFFGPGTRLTVL.

This chain links TRBV5-1 with TRBJ2-7; possibly TRBD1 for D (5 bases). V was pared by 4 bases and J by 1 base, with 12 bases between. The CDR3 length is 14 residues. Germline V gene lookup returns CDR1 SGHRS and CDR2 YFSETQ. The CDR3: CASSIQEPSYEQYF. In nucleotides, the CDR3 is TGCGCCAGCAGCATACAGGAACCGTCCTACGAGCAGTACTTC.

The chain combines TRBV5-6 with TRBJ1-2, with D maybe TRBD1 (5 bases). This CDR3 has 15 amino acids. V was trimmed by 4 bases and J by 0 bases, leaving 13 bases between them. Per germline, CDR1 SGHDT and CDR2 YYEEEE. CDR3 nucleotide sequence: TGTGCCAGCAGCCCTGGGGGGAAAGCTAACTATGGCTACACCTTC. Translating it yields CASSPGGKANYGYTF.

This rearrangement joins TRBV7-9 to TRBJ2-7, with D perhaps TRBD1 (5 bases). Trimming took 0 bases from V and 4 from J, leaving 13 bases between them. Per germline, CDR1 SEHNR and CDR2 FQNEAQ (reference sequence). The CDR3 runs to 15 residues. The CDR3 DNA sequence: TGTGCCAGCAGCTTAGCGGCAGGGATAGAGTACGAGCAGTACTTC. It yields the protein CASSLAAGIEYEQYF.

CDR3 in DNA: TGTGCCAGCAGTGGGAGGGGGACTACTAGTAGCAATGAGCAGTTCTTC. Encoded protein: CASSGRGTTSSNEQFF. The chain couples TRBV25-1 to TRBJ2-1, with D tentatively TRBD2 (7 bases). This CDR3 has 16 amino acids. Trimming stripped 4 bases from V and 6 bases from J, with 19 bases between. CDR1 and CDR2 (germline): MGHDK, SYGVNS.

The chain recombines TRBV28 with TRBJ1-5, with D uncertain. Germline V lookup: CDR1 MDHEN, CDR2 SYDVKM. This CDR3 contains 14 residues. V was cut by 3 bases and J by 3 bases, with 9 bases left in between. The chain's CDR3 is CASSFRMYNQPQHF. As DNA, the CDR3 is TGTGCCAGCAGTTTCAGGATGTACAATCAGCCCCAGCATTTT.

V usage is TRBV2 and J usage is TRBJ2-1; possibly TRBD2 for D (6 bases). CDR3 size: 13 residues. The germline V gene has CDR1 SNHLY and CDR2 FYNNEI. Trimming removed 7 bases at V and 3 bases at J, with 10 bases between. CDR3 protein: CASTRTIYNEQFF. CDR3 nucleotide sequence: TGTGCCAGCACCCGGACTATCTACAATGAGCAGTTCTTC.